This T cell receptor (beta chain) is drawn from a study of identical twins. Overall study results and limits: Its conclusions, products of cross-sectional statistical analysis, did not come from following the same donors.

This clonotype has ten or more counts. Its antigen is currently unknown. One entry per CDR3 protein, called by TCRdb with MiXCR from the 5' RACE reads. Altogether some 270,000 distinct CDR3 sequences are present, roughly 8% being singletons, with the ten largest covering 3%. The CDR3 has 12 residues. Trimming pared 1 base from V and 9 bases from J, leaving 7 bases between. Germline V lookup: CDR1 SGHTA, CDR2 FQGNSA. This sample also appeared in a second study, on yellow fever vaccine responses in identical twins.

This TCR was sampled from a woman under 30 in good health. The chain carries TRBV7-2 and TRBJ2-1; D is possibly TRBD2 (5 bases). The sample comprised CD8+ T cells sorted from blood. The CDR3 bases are TGTGCCAGCAGCTTAGAGAGGGTTGAGCAGTTCTTC. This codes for CASSLERVEQFF.